This T cell receptor (beta chain) was recorded in a study of cytomegalovirus exposure and HLA in healthy donors. Overall study: The Caucasian-associated ancestry cluster contained around four fifths of the approximately 420 genotyped donors.

Regarding the study as a whole: Analysis was performed later, and it showed HLA-associated TCR beta chains to be more clonally expanded than equally common others. Most CMV-associated TCR beta chains appeared HLA-restricted in a later analysis. In a later analysis, productive TCRs from donors in an Asian-associated ancestry cluster reportedly carried fewer N-insertions than the cohort mean.

PCR primers comprised 60 Vbeta and 13 Jbeta primers. The data were produced by immunoSEQ multiplex PCR, yet TCRdb's version contains in-frame clones alone and is incomplete. Of 100,000 to 150,000 clones in the sample, under 85% are singletons; the top ten hold 4% to 4.5%. V was cut by 2 bases and J by 4 bases, with 8 bases left in between. The CDR3 totals 14 residues. Per germline, CDR1 MDHEN and CDR2 SYDVKM. Worth noting for this clone: Its antigen remains unidentified.

The origin of this receptor is a woman aged 45-60 years in good health and CMV-seropositive. Sequenced: PBMCs. This sequence joins TRBV28 and TRBJ1-4; D gene uncertain. In DNA, the CDR3 is TGTGCCAGCAGTTTAACTTACCTTAATGAAAAACTGTTTTTT. This codes for CASSLTYLNEKLFF.